Shown below are 4 T cell receptor beta chains from a single sample sequenced in a study of T cell repertoires in cytomegalovirus infection. TCRdb redid the calling of the reads with MiXCR, one entry per CDR3 protein. This sample has about 890,000 distinct CDR3 sequences, with 25% to 40% found just once. What these receptors recognize is not known. Specimen: cultured CD8+ T cells from PBMCs, collected from culture after CMV antigen stimulation. The receptors come from a human donor in good health (CMV status not recorded). Some clones in this sample may be carry-over from other donors' samples.

The chain couples TRBV12-3 or TRBV12-4 to TRBJ2-3; 8 bases are shared with TRBD2. The CDR3 is made up of 14 amino acids. V lost 10 bases and J lost 2; bases outside the gene matches: 8. CDR3 sequence: CAIGLAGATDTQYF. The CDR3 coding sequence is TGTGCCATCGGACTAGCTGGGGCCACAGATACGCAGTATTTT.

This sequence joins TRBV12-3 or TRBV12-4 and TRBJ1-6; a weak D match, TRBD1 (6 bases). This CDR3 has 16 residues. The V gene lost 6 bases and the J gene lost 3 bases, with 15 bases spanning the gap. CDR3 loop: CASSYRVGDYNSPLHF. CDR3 DNA: TGTGCCAGCAGCTACAGGGTAGGCGACTATAATTCACCCCTCCACTTT.

The chain has TRBV9 and TRBJ1-2; D is perhaps TRBD1 (6 bases). Deletions cut 4 bases from V and 2 bases from J, with 12 bases between. The CDR3 contains 14 residues. The V gene's germline CDR1 is SGDLS and CDR2 YYNGEE. This chain's CDR3 is CASSRIRGNYGYTF. CDR3 DNA: TGTGCCAGCAGCCGTATAAGGGGGAACTATGGCTACACCTTC.

CDR3 in amino acids: CSARGGLRGGNSQETQYF. CDR3 bases: TGCAGTGCTAGAGGGGGCCTGCGGGGGGGTAATTCCCAAGAGACCCAGTACTTC. This chain joins TRBV20-1 and TRBJ2-5, with 9 bases identical to TRBD2. Trimming took 1 base from V and 1 from J; bases not matched to a gene: 13. This CDR3 spans 18 amino acids. Germline lookup yields CDR1 DFQATT and CDR2 SNEGSKA (reference sequence).